This TCR beta chain was found in a study of chemoradiotherapy in HPV16-positive cancers. As regards this clone: Its antigen is not identified.

Samples were taken several times over chemoradiotherapy. The assay was immunoSEQ multiplex PCR, and TCRdb's table has in-frame clones only and misses some. The sample consists of under 50,000 clones, more than 75% of them appearing once. Trimming left V 1 base short and J 1 base short, with 9 bases between. CDR3 length: 15 residues. Germline lookup yields CDR1 SGHTA and CDR2 FQGTGA. Study-level findings and limits: Candidate HPV-specific clones and E7-related TCR motifs grew in tumor during treatment. Only a couple of HPV16-positive patients supplied the functional HPV-specificity definition. In HPV16-positive patients, HPV-responsive T-cell expansion tracked better recurrence-free survival.

This chain joins TRBV7-3 and TRBJ2-3; the D gene is possibly TRBD2 (6 bases). Sequenced here: blood, sampled from a patient who underwent chemoradiotherapy. The receptor's source is a human donor with HPV-associated anogenital cancer. The CDR3 loop reads CASSLKLAGTDTQYF. DNA of the CDR3: TGTGCCAGCAGCTTAAAACTAGCAGGCACAGATACGCAGTATTTT.